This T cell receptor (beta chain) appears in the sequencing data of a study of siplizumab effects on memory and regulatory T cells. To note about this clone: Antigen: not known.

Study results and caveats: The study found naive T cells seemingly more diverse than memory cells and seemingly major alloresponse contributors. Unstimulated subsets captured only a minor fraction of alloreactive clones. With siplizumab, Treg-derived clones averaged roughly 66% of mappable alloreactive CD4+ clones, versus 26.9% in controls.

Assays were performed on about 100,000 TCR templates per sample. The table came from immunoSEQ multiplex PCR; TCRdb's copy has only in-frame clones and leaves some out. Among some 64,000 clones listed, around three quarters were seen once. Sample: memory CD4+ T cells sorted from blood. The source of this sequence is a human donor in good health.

The CDR3 coding sequence is TGTGCCAGCAGCAGGGACACCGGGGAGCTGTTTTTT. It is translated as CASSRDTGELFF. The J gene is TRBJ2-2, the V gene TRBV4-2; D gene ambiguous. CDR1 is LGHNA and CDR2 is YNFKEQ in the germline V gene. CDR3 size: 12 residues. The ends were cut back, 5 bases at V and 3 bases at J, with 4 bases in the middle.